The present entry profiles one T cell receptor (beta chain) with its context. Germline V gene sequence: CDR1 SGHRS, CDR2 YFSETQ. The CDR3 is made up of 16 amino acids. The V and J ends lost 7 bases and 0 bases respectively, with 19 bases between them. Assay used: immunoSEQ multiplex PCR; TCRdb lists only in-frame clones, some missing. This sample has under 150,000 clones; around 86% occur once, and the top ten carry about 8.7%. The data were taken from a study of control samples from healthy donors and cancer patients. The TCR comes from a man in his forties or fifties in good health. The sequencing input was blood. J is TRBJ2-5 and V is TRBV5-1; tentatively, D is TRBD1 (6 bases). CDR3 amino acids: CASGNQGTLYQETQYF. In DNA form, the CDR3 reads TGCGCCAGCGGGAATCAGGGGACATTGTACCAAGAGACCCAGTACTTC.